This TCR beta chain is drawn from a study of Graves' ophthalmopathy and Graves' hyperthyroidism. Study results and caveats: Among thyroid clonotypes expanded above 0.001 frequency, most also appeared in blood. The study's model predicted ophthalmopathy progression at 65% to 71% sensitivity and approximately 72% specificity.

With regard to this clonotype: The antigen is not known.

For repertoire sequencing, the TCR beta CDR3 regions were amplified from RNA transcripts. Scientists carried out first-round RT-PCR using HTBI primers and then a second-round multiplex PCR. Using its own MiXCR run on the multiplex PCR reads, TCRdb lists one record per CDR3 protein. The table lists about 620,000 distinct CDR3 sequences, 22% of them singletons. J lost 0 bases, V lost 5 bases, and 5 bases had no gene match. The CDR3 is 16 amino acids. Germline lookup yields CDR1 DFQATT and CDR2 SNEGSKA (reference sequence). The receptor's source is a woman aged 18-29 years with stable Graves' hyperthyroidism. Some clones in this sample may be carry-over from other donors' samples. This chain links TRBV20-1 with TRBJ2-2; 11 bases line up with TRBD2. The sequenced material came from peripheral blood. Here the CDR3 DNA reads TGCAGTGCTGGGCTAGCGGGGGGCACGAACACCGGGGAGCTGTTTTTT. Its translation is CSAGLAGGTNTGELFF.